One and the same sample provided the 13 T cell receptor beta chains below, sequenced in a study of cytomegalovirus exposure and HLA in healthy donors. The PCR employed 60 Vbeta primers together with 13 Jbeta primers. The protocol was immunoSEQ multiplex PCR, while the TCRdb copy is restricted to in-frame clones and leaves out a portion. Altogether 160,000 or so clones are present, around four fifths being singletons, with the ten largest covering about a tenth. The sequenced material came from PBMCs. The origin of the receptors is a man aged 18 to 30 in good health and CMV-seropositive.

This clone was detected a few times. V gene TRBV13 combines with J gene TRBJ2-2; 7 bases fit TRBD1. This CDR3 is built from 14 residues. The trim removed 5 bases at V and 1 base at J, leaving 1 base unmatched. The germline gives CDR1 PRHDT, CDR2 FYEKMQ (reference sequence). CDR3 coding DNA: TGTGCCAGCAGCGGACAGGAGAACACCGGGGAGCTGTTTTTT. Its translation: CASSGQENTGELFF. The full variable domain, its missing parts supplied by reference TRBV13 and TRBJ2-2, is AAGVIQSPRHLIKEKRETATLKCYPIPRHDTVYWYQQGPGQDPQFLISFYEKMQSDKGSIPDRFSAQQFSDYHSELNMSSLELGDSALYFCASSGQENTGELFFGEGSRLTVL.

The chain joins TRBV6-5 to TRBJ2-3; D might be TRBD1 (5 bases). The germline CDR1 and CDR2 sequences are MNHEY and SVGAGI. The CDR3 runs 15 residues. Trimming took off 2 bases at V and 7 bases at J, with 16 bases between the two ends. The DNA for the CDR3 is TGTGCCAGCAGTTACGGCTCAGGGTCCGGGTATACGCAGTATTTT. Encoded protein: CASSYGSGSGYTQYF.

The genes are TRBV27 and TRBJ1-2, with 7 bases aligning to TRBD1. With 5 bases clipped from V and 6 bases from J, the junction kept 9 bases outside the gene matches. CDR3 length equals 14 residues. Germline lookup yields CDR1 MNHEY and CDR2 SMNVEV (reference sequence). CDR3 nucleotide sequence: TGTGCCAGCAGTGCTCGACAGGGTCGGGATGGCTACACCTTC. The encoded protein is CASSARQGRDGYTF.

The V and J genes are TRBV5-6 and TRBJ1-6, with unresolved D. Per the germline V gene, CDR1 is SGHDT and CDR2 is YYEEEE. The CDR3 runs to 12 residues. Trimming took off 2 bases at V and 10 bases at J, with 7 bases between the two ends. The DNA for the CDR3 is TGTGCCAGCAGCTTTTTTGGCTCACCCCTCCACTTT. This translates into CASSFFGSPLHF.

The chain has TRBV7-3 and TRBJ1-1; TRBD1 is a possible D gene (6 bases). CDR3 size: 13 residues. V lost 6 bases, J lost 3 bases, and 11 bases lay in between. In germline, CDR1 is SGHTA, CDR2 FQGTGA. In DNA, the CDR3 is TGTGCCAGCAGTCTCCAGGGGTACACTGAAGCTTTCTTT. It encodes CASSLQGYTEAFF.

The CDR3 region is CASSLPRRGYGYTF. The DNA for the CDR3 is TGTGCCAGCAGCTTGCCACGGCGGGGCTATGGCTACACCTTC. The genes are TRBV5-4 and TRBJ1-2, with D uncertain. Trimming left V 1 base short and J 4 bases short, with 11 bases between. Germline V gene sequence: CDR1 SGHNT, CDR2 YYREEE (reference sequence). The length of the CDR3 is 14 residues.

Notes on this clone: Here the CDR3 omits its conserved ending phenylalanine or tryptophan, so a read error is the likely source. V and J are TRBV19 and TRBJ1-6; D not certain. This CDR3 has 13 residues. CDR1 is LNHDA and CDR2 is SQIVND in the germline V gene (reference sequence). V dropped 3 bases and J dropped 9 bases, with 9 bases sitting between them. In DNA form, the CDR3 reads TGTGCCAGTAGTATTGTGGCCGCTTCACCCCTCCACCTT. It translates to CASSIVAASPLHL.

On this clone: The junction does not match germline at one end; this may be a read error. The chain recombines TRBV7-2 with TRBJ1-4; the D is unclear. The CDR3 spans 16 residues. CDR1 SGHTA and CDR2 FQGNSA come from the germline V gene. CDR3 bases: TGTGCCAGCAGCGTAGCCGCCGGGGAAGGAAATGAAAAACTGTTTTTT. Encoded protein: CASSVAAGEGNEKLFF.

This chain uses TRBV19 with TRBJ2-5, with D perhaps matching TRBD1 (7 bases). The better agreement between TRBJ2-7 and the DNA end casts doubt on the J call. Per germline, CDR1 LNHDA and CDR2 SQIVND (reference sequence). The CDR3 runs 15 residues. The CDR3: CASSWRGTEAYEQYF. The CDR3 bases are TGTGCCAGTAGTTGGCGCGGGACAGAAGCCTACGAGCAGTACTTC.

This clone was seen more than once but under ten times. This CDR3 is CASSPGPGTGTYEQYF. The CDR3 DNA is TGTGCCAGCAGTCCCGGGCCGGGGACTGGGACCTACGAGCAGTACTTC. The V call is TRBV27, the J call TRBJ2-7; D is perhaps TRBD2 (6 bases). The V gene's germline CDR1 is MNHEY and CDR2 SMNVEV (reference sequence). The CDR3 sequence is 16 residues long. The V and J ends lost 5 bases and 2 bases respectively, with 19 bases between them.

V usage is TRBV7-6 and J usage is TRBJ2-5; possibly TRBD1 for D (5 bases). The J call may be mistaken, given a closer DNA end match to TRBJ2-7. The CDR3 runs to 14 residues. Germline lookup yields CDR1 SGHVS and CDR2 FNYEAQ. CDR3 in amino acids: CASSLSAGQDEQYF. In DNA form, the CDR3 reads TGTGCCAGCAGCTTAAGTGCAGGGCAGGACGAGCAGTACTTC.

This chain uses TRBV30 with TRBJ1-3, with D maybe TRBD1 (6 bases). Germline V lookup: CDR1 GTSNPN, CDR2 SVGIG (reference sequence). V was cut by 3 bases and J by 4 bases, with 22 bases left in between. The CDR3 totals 17 residues. The CDR3 sequence: CAWRGLNSAGTGNTIYF. DNA for the CDR3: TGTGCCTGGAGGGGGTTGAACTCGGCAGGGACAGGAAACACCATATATTTT.

The chain employs TRBV19 and TRBJ1-5; D is ambiguous. V lost 1 base and J lost 6, with 7 bases in between. The CDR3 has 13 residues. Germline CDR1 and CDR2: LNHDA and SQIVND (reference sequence). The CDR3 loop is CASSIGLSQPQHF. Here the CDR3 DNA reads TGTGCCAGTAGTATAGGTCTGAGTCAGCCCCAGCATTTT.